The next 30 T cell receptor beta chains were all read from a single sample in a study of a mutant IDH1 vaccine in newly diagnosed glioma. Described time point: baseline, week 1 (first vaccination visit). Treatment in this sample: pre-vaccination baseline after standard-of-care therapy. Produced via immunoSEQ multiplex PCR; TCRdb's table is partial and in-frame only. The table shows fewer than 100,000 clones, with around 90% occurring only once. The material was PBMCs, obtained from a glioma patient treated with radiotherapy, temozolomide or both. The receptors derive from a woman aged 50 to 60 with glioma.

The chain has TRBV30 and TRBJ2-7; D is ambiguous. In germline, CDR1 is GTSNPN, CDR2 SVGIG (reference sequence). The CDR3 extends over 11 amino acids. The V end was cut by 0 bases, the J end by 4 bases, with 4 bases between. The CDR3 is CAWSVRYEQYF. The CDR3 DNA reads TGTGCCTGGAGTGTACGGTACGAGCAGTACTTC.

This clone appeared once. This chain uses TRBV19 with TRBJ2-7, with a possible D match to TRBD1 (6 bases). V lost 3 bases and J 5 bases, leaving 14 bases between the germline ends. Germline assignment: CDR1 LNHDA and CDR2 SQIVND (reference sequence). CDR3 size: 14 residues. The CDR3 DNA follows: TGTGCCAGTAGTATTGGGCAGGGGAACCACGAGCAGTACTTC. It codes for CASSIGQGNHEQYF.

The rearrangement uses TRBV7-3 and TRBJ1-1; the D gene is possibly TRBD1 (6 bases). The germline gives CDR1 SGHTA, CDR2 FQGTGA. Trimming removed 2 bases at V and 5 bases at J, with 12 bases between. The CDR3 has 14 residues. The DNA of the CDR3 is TGTGCCAGCAGCTTAGGGGACACCTCTACTGAAGCTTTCTTT. Translation gives CASSLGDTSTEAFF.

CDR3 nucleotides: TGCAGCGTTGTTGGTCGGAGGGGGTTACAGAGCACAGATACGCAGTATTTT. Amino acids: CSVVGRRGLQSTDTQYF. V and J are TRBV29-1 and TRBJ2-3; D might be TRBD1 or TRBD2, each matching 6 bases. From germline, CDR1 is SQVTM and CDR2 ANQGSEA. CDR3 length equals 17 residues. V lost 4 bases and J 0 bases, leaving 20 bases between the germline ends.

This sequence joins TRBV28 and TRBJ2-7; D might be TRBD1 (5 bases). This CDR3 spans 12 amino acids. The ends were cut back, 4 bases at V and 1 base at J, with 5 bases in the middle. Germline CDR1 reads MDHEN; CDR2 reads SYDVKM. The CDR3 loop is CASSYRSYEQYF. DNA for the CDR3: TGTGCCAGCAGTTACAGGTCCTACGAGCAGTACTTC.

The rearrangement links TRBV28 to TRBJ2-1; 8 nucleotides line up with TRBD2. Germline V gene sequence: CDR1 MDHEN, CDR2 SYDVKM. This CDR3 has 14 amino acids. The V segment lost 5 bases and the J segment 4 bases; nucleotides outside the gene matches: 4. The chain's CDR3 is CASSQGGRYNEQFF. CDR3 bases: TGTGCCAGCAGTCAAGGCGGGAGGTACAATGAGCAGTTCTTC.

This sequence joins TRBV6-5 and TRBJ2-3, with TRBD2 as a possible D gene (5 bases). The CDR3 length is 16 residues. The germline V and J ends were trimmed by 1 base and 1 base, with 12 bases remaining between them. CDR1 and CDR2 from the germline V gene are MNHEY and SVGAGI. CDR3 amino acids: CASSYYRGSGTDTQYF. The DNA for the CDR3 is TGTGCCAGCAGTTACTATCGCGGGTCGGGCACAGATACGCAGTATTTT.

The genes are TRBV5-6 and TRBJ2-5; 8 nucleotides match TRBD1. V shed 5 bases and J 4 bases; nucleotides not matched to a gene: 13. Per germline, CDR1 SGHDT and CDR2 YYEEEE. The CDR3 has 16 residues. As DNA, the CDR3 is TGTGCCAGCAGTCTCCTTCCCGGACAGGGCGTAGAGACCCAGTACTTC. Translated, it gives CASSLLPGQGVETQYF.

This clone was seen only once. This rearrangement joins TRBV5-5 to TRBJ2-2; no clear D. Germline V gene lookup returns CDR1 SGHKS and CDR2 YYEKEE (reference sequence). CDR3 length equals 13 residues. V was cut by 0 bases and J by 5 bases, with 5 bases left in between. CDR3 in amino acids: CASSLDGTGELFF. CDR3 DNA sequence: TGTGCCAGCAGCTTGGATGGAACCGGGGAGCTGTTTTTT. Filled out from reference TRBV5-5 and TRBJ2-2, the complete variable domain reads DAGVTQSPTHLIKTRGQQVTLRCSPISGHKSVSWYQQVLGQGPQFIFQYYEKEERGRGNFPDRFSARQFPNYSSELNVNALLLGDSALYLCASSLDGTGELFFGEGSRLTVL.

This clone was seen a handful of times. The chain recombines TRBV19 with TRBJ1-1, with D possibly being TRBD1 (6 bases). From germline, CDR1 is LNHDA and CDR2 SQIVND (reference sequence). The CDR3 sequence is 12 residues long. V dropped 9 bases and J dropped 3 bases, with 11 bases sitting between them. The CDR3 bases are TGTGCCAGCCGGGACACCTACACTGAAGCTTTCTTT. It yields the protein CASRDTYTEAFF.

J is TRBJ2-5 and V is TRBV11-3; TRBD2 aligns across 10 bases. The CDR3 runs to 17 residues. Germline loops: CDR1 SGHNT, CDR2 YENEEA. The J segment lost 5 bases and the V segment lost 2 bases, leaving 11 bases of the junction unmatched. DNA for the CDR3: TGTGCCAGCAGCTTAAGTTTTGCTAGCGGGAGTTCGGAGACCCAGTACTTC. Protein sequence: CASSLSFASGSSETQYF. Complete variable domain (other parts from reference TRBV11-3 and TRBJ2-5): EAGVVQSPRYKIIEKKQPVAFWCNPISGHNTLYWYLQNLGQGPELLIRYENEEAVDDSQLPKDRFSAERLKGVDSTLKIQPAELGDSAVYLCASSLSFASGSSETQYFGPGTRLLVL.

V is TRBV11-1 and J is TRBJ2-6; D uncertain. The germline V and J ends were trimmed by 5 bases and 2 bases, with 19 bases remaining between them. The CDR3 is 18 residues long. From germline, CDR1 is SGHAT and CDR2 FQDESV (reference sequence). CDR3 in amino acids: CASSPARGRRTGANVLTF. The CDR3 DNA follows: TGTGCCAGCAGCCCCGCCCGAGGACGTAGAACTGGGGCCAACGTCCTGACTTTC.

This sequence joins TRBV6-1 and TRBJ2-1, with 7 bases matching TRBD2. Germline lookup yields CDR1 MNHNS and CDR2 SASEGT. There are 15 residues in the CDR3. The trim removed 6 bases at V and 2 bases at J, leaving 7 bases unmatched. The CDR3 spells CASSAWEGTYNEQFF. The CDR3 bases are TGTGCCAGCAGCGCGTGGGAGGGAACCTACAATGAGCAGTTCTTC.

This chain joins TRBV5-1 and TRBJ2-3; a possible D gene is TRBD1 (6 bases). With 4 bases removed from V and 3 bases from J, the gap between germline ends came to 9 bases. CDR1 and CDR2 from the germline V gene are SGHRS and YFSETQ. The CDR3 has 13 amino acids. The CDR3 DNA sequence: TGCGCCAGCAGCGACGGACAGACAGATACGCAGTATTTT. It encodes CASSDGQTDTQYF.

This chain connects TRBV28 to TRBJ1-2, with D hard to call. Germline assignment: CDR1 MDHEN and CDR2 SYDVKM. CDR3 length: 15 amino acids. Trimming left V 1 base short and J 2 bases short, with 11 bases between. CDR3 nucleotides: TGTGCCAGCAGTTTATCGGCAGGAGTAAACTATGGCTACACCTTC. It codes for CASSLSAGVNYGYTF.

The chain uses TRBV7-9 and TRBJ2-3; 7 nucleotides line up with TRBD2. Germline CDR1 reads SEHNR; CDR2 reads FQNEAQ (reference sequence). The V and J ends lost 2 bases and 5 bases, in that order; junction bases with no gene match: 1. This CDR3 comprises 13 residues. CDR3 in DNA: TGTGCCAGCAGCTTAACGGGGGGAGATACGCAGTATTTT. This sequence encodes CASSLTGGDTQYF.

The chain joins TRBV6-6 to TRBJ1-6, with 8 bases identical to TRBD1. V was pared by 6 bases and J by 10 bases, with 8 bases of the junction left unmatched. CDR1 MNHNY and CDR2 SVGAGI come from the germline V gene (reference sequence). This CDR3 region has 14 residues. The CDR3 DNA reads as TGTGCCAGCAGAGAGACAGGGGATCGGTCACCCCTCCACTTT. It encodes CASRETGDRSPLHF.

The genes are TRBV28 and TRBJ1-2, with D possibly being TRBD1 (6 bases). The CDR3 sequence is 15 residues long. The V and J ends lost 3 bases and 4 bases respectively, with 15 bases between them. Germline assignment: CDR1 MDHEN and CDR2 SYDVKM. The CDR3 loop is CASSLGGAEFYGYTF. CDR3 DNA sequence: TGTGCCAGCAGTTTGGGGGGGGCGGAGTTCTATGGCTACACCTTC.

DNA for the CDR3: TGCAGCGTTGAAGAGGGGGCGCGTGAAAAACTGTTTTTT. It yields the protein CSVEEGAREKLFF. The chain joins TRBV29-1 to TRBJ1-4, with D tentatively TRBD1 (6 bases). Germline CDR1 SQVTM, CDR2 ANQGSEA. This CDR3 comprises 13 residues. With 0 bases removed from V and 7 bases from J, the gap between germline ends came to 9 bases.

The chain is built from TRBV9 and TRBJ2-1; D is perhaps TRBD1 (6 bases). The CDR3 runs to 15 residues. V was trimmed by 4 bases and J by 4 bases, leaving 15 bases between them. CDR1 is SGDLS, CDR2 YYNGEE, per germline. DNA for the CDR3: TGTGCCAGCAGCAATCAGGTGGGACAATACAATGAGCAGTTCTTC. It encodes CASSNQVGQYNEQFF.

This rearrangement joins TRBV18 to TRBJ2-7; 10 bases map to TRBD2. The germline CDR1 and CDR2 sequences are KGHSH and LQKENI. Unmatched junction bases numbered 10, after V lost 6 bases and J lost 5 bases. The CDR3 runs to 15 residues. The CDR3: CASSRGLAFQDEQYF. The CDR3 DNA sequence: TGTGCCAGCTCCCGGGGACTAGCGTTTCAGGACGAGCAGTACTTC.

This chain links TRBV29-1 with TRBJ2-5, with D maybe TRBD2 (6 bases). The CDR3 is 14 residues long. The V end was cut by 4 bases, the J end by 1 base, with 13 bases between. Germline V gene data show CDR1 as SQVTM and CDR2 as ANQGSEA. In nucleotides, the CDR3 is TGCAGCGTTGGCCTAGTCGGGGGCCAAGAGACCCAGTACTTC. Translation gives CSVGLVGGQETQYF.

The rearrangement joins TRBV5-5 to TRBJ2-7, with D hard to call. Per germline, CDR1 SGHKS and CDR2 YYEKEE (reference sequence). V lost 2 bases and J 5 bases, leaving 11 bases between the germline ends. The CDR3 extends over 13 amino acids. CDR3 residues: CASSFFPVHEQYF. The CDR3 nucleotides are TGTGCCAGCAGCTTCTTCCCAGTCCACGAGCAGTACTTC.

The chain is built from TRBV25-1 and TRBJ2-1, with D hard to call. CDR3 length: 11 amino acids. The germline gives CDR1 MGHDK, CDR2 SYGVNS. Trimming shortened V by 3 bases and J by 16 bases, and 13 bases separated the two germline ends. DNA of the CDR3: TGTGCCAGCAGTGATGGCCTAAGACGCTTCTTC. Translating it yields CASSDGLRRFF.

The genes are TRBV10-2 and TRBJ2-1, with D possibly TRBD1 on 7 matching bases. The CDR3 covers 14 residues. Germline loops: CDR1 WSHSY, CDR2 SAAADI. Trimming shortened V by 2 bases and J by 7 bases, and 12 bases separated the two germline ends. The CDR3 here is CASSEPPGGNEQFF. DNA of the CDR3: TGCGCCAGCAGTGAGCCCCCAGGGGGGAATGAGCAGTTCTTC.

The chain links TRBV5-1 to TRBJ1-1; D might be TRBD1 (6 bases). Germline CDR1 reads SGHRS; CDR2 reads YFSETQ. CDR3 length: 14 residues. Trimming shortened V by 1 base and J by 1 base, and 8 bases separated the two germline ends. The CDR3 DNA is TGCGCCAGCAGCTTGACAGGGCCGAACACTGAAGCTTTCTTT. Its protein product is CASSLTGPNTEAFF.

The chain combines TRBV9 with TRBJ1-2; maybe TRBD1 (5 bases). The CDR3 spans 14 residues. Trimming shortened V by 3 bases and J by 8 bases, and 17 bases separated the two germline ends. Germline loops: CDR1 SGDLS, CDR2 YYNGEE. In nucleotides, the CDR3 is TGTGCCAGCAGCGAAGATCACTTGGGGCGCGGCTACACCTTC. Translated, it gives CASSEDHLGRGYTF.

The J gene is TRBJ1-1, the V gene TRBV11-2; 7 bases match TRBD1. Germline-derived CDR1 and CDR2 are SGHAT and FQNNGV. This CDR3 is built from 15 residues. The ends lost 4 bases at V and 1 base at J; junction bases unmatched: 6. The CDR3: CASSSSYRGNTEAFF. The CDR3 DNA reads TGTGCCAGCAGCTCCAGCTACAGGGGGAACACTGAAGCTTTCTTT.

This rearrangement joins TRBV19 to TRBJ1-2, with D possibly matching TRBD1 (5 bases). The germline V gene has CDR1 LNHDA and CDR2 SQIVND (reference sequence). With 4 bases removed from V and 1 base from J, the gap between germline ends came to 10 bases. The CDR3 is 14 amino acids. The CDR3 is CASSSIRDNYGYTF. Written as DNA, the CDR3 is TGTGCCAGTAGTAGCATCAGGGATAACTATGGCTACACCTTC.

The CDR3 DNA reads TGTGCCAGCAGCCCGGGACAGGCTCTCCACGAGCAGTACTTC. It is translated as CASSPGQALHEQYF. The chain is built from TRBV9 and TRBJ2-7, with 8 nucleotides matching TRBD1. Germline assignment: CDR1 SGDLS and CDR2 YYNGEE. The CDR3 loop spans 14 amino acids. V lost 4 bases, J lost 5 bases, and 8 bases stayed unmatched.